The clone carrying this T cell receptor beta chain was detected only once. The target antigen is unknown. These data originate in a study of T cell responses to AZD1222 COVID-19 vaccine. Findings and caveats of the study: The breadth and depth of Spike-specific TCRs increased once two AZD1222 doses had been given. Repertoire sampling occurred only after the peak T cell response. The reported proportion of spike-specific TCRs targeting unmutated variant regions was nearly half.

Only in-frame clones appear in the TCRdb table, and some are missing; sequencing was by immunoSEQ multiplex PCR. The table lists 250,000 to 300,000 clones, approximately 94% of them singletons, with less than 0.65% in the top ten. The CDR3 is 12 residues long. Germline CDR1 is SGDLS and CDR2 is YYNGEE. Trimming left V 4 bases short and J 7 bases short, with 9 bases between. This receptor was taken from an adult who received the AZD1222 COVID-19 vaccine. This chain uses TRBV9 with TRBJ2-1; D ambiguous. The sample was peripheral blood, taken 28 days after the second AZD1222 dose. The CDR3 bases are TGTGCCAGCAGCCCCCCCCCGAATGAGCAGTTCTTC. It translates to CASSPPPNEQFF. Full variable domain (rest looked up from reference TRBV9 and TRBJ2-1): DSGVTQTPKHLITATGQRVTLRCSPRSGDLSVYWYQQSLDQGLQFLIQYYNGEERAKGNILERFSAQQFPDLHSELNLSSLELGDSALYFCASSPPPNEQFFGPGTRLTVL.